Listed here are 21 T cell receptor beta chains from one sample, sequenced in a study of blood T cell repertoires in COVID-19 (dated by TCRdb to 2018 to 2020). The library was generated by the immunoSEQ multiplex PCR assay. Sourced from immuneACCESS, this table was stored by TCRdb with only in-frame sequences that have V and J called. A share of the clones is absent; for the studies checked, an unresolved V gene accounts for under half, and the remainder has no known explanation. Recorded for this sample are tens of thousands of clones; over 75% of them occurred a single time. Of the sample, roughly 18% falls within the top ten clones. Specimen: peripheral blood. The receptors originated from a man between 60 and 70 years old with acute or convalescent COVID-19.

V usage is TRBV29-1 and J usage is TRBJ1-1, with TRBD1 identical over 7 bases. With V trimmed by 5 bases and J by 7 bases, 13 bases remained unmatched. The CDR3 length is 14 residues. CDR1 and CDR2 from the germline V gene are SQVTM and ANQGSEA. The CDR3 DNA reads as TGCAGCGTTACAGGGGCCGCAGCCATCAGTGAAGCTTTCTTT. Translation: CSVTGAAAISEAFF.

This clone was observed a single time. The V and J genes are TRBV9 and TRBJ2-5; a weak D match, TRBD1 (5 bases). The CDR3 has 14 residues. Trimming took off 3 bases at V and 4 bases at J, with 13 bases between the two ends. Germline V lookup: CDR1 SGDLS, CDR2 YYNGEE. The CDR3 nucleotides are TGTGCCAGCAGCGGGGTGGGGCTGGGAGAGACCCAGTACTTC. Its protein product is CASSGVGLGETQYF.

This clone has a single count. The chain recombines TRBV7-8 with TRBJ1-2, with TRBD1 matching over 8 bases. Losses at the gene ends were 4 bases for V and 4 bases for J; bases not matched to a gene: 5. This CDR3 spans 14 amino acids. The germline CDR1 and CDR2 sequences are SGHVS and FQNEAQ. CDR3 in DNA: TGTGCCAGCAGCTCCGGACAGGGTGCCTATGGCTACACCTTC. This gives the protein CASSSGQGAYGYTF. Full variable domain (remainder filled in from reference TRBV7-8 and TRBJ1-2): GAGVSQSPRYKVAKRGQDVALRCDPISGHVSLFWYQQALGQGPEFLTYFQNEAQLDKSGLPSDRFFAERPEGSVSTLKIQRTQQEDSAVYLCASSSGQGAYGYTFGSGTRLTVV.

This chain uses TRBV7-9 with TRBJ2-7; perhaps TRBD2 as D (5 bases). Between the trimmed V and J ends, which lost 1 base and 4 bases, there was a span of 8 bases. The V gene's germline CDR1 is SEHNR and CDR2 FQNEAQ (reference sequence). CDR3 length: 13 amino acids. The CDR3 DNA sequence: TGTGCCAGCAGCTTAGGGACTCAGTACGAGCAGTACTTC. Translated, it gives CASSLGTQYEQYF.

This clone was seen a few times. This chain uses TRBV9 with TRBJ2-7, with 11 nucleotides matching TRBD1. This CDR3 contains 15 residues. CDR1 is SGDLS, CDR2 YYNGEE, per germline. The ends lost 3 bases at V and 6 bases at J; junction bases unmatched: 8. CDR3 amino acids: CASSGTGTGGSEQYF. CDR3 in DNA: TGTGCCAGCAGCGGGACGGGGACAGGGGGTTCCGAGCAGTACTTC.

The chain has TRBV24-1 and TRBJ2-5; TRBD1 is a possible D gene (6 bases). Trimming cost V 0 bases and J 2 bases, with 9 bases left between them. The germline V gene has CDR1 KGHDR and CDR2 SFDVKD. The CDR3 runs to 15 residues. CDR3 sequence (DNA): TGTGCCACCAGTGATTTGCAGGGGTTTCAAGAGACCCAGTACTTC. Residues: CATSDLQGFQETQYF.

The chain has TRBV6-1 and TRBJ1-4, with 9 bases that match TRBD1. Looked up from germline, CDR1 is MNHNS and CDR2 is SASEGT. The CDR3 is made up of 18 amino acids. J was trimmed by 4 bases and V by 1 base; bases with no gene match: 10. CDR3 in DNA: TGTGCCAGCAGTGAAGTCTACAGGGGGCGTTGGGATAATGAAAAACTGTTTTTT. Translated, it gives CASSEVYRGRWDNEKLFF.

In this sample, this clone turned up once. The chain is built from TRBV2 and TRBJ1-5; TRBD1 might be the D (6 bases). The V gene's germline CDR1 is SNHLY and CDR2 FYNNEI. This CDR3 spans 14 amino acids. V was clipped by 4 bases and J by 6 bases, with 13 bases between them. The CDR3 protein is CASSAQQGRQPQHF. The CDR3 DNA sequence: TGTGCCAGCAGTGCTCAACAGGGCCGTCAGCCCCAGCATTTT.

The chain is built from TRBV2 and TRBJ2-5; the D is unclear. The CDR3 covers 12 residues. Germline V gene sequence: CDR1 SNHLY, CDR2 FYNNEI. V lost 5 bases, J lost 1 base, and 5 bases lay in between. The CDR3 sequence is CASSPGQETQYF. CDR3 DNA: TGTGCCAGCAGTCCGGGCCAAGAGACCCAGTACTTC.

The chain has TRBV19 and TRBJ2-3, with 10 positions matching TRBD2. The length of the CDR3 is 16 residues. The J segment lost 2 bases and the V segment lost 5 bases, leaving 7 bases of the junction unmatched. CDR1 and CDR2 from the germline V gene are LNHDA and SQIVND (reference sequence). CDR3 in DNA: TGTGCCAGTAGTGGGCGAACTAGCGGGAACACAGATACGCAGTATTTT. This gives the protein CASSGRTSGNTDTQYF.

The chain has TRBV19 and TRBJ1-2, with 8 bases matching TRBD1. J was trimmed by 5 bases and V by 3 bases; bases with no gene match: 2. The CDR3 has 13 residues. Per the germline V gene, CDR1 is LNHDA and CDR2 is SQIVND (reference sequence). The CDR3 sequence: CASSMDRVYGYTF. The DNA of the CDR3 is TGTGCCAGTAGTATGGACAGGGTGTATGGCTACACCTTC.

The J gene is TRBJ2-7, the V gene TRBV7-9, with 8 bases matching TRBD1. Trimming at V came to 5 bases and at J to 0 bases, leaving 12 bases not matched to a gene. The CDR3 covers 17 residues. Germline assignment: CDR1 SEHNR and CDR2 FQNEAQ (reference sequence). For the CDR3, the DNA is TGTGCCAGCAGCCCGGAAACCGGGACAGGCAACTCCTACGAGCAGTACTTC. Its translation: CASSPETGTGNSYEQYF.

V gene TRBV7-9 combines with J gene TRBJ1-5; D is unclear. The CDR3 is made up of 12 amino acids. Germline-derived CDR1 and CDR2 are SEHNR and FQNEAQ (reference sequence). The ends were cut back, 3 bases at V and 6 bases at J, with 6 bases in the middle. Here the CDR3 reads CASSFERQPQHF. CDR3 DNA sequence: TGTGCCAGCAGCTTCGAGCGTCAGCCCCAGCATTTT.

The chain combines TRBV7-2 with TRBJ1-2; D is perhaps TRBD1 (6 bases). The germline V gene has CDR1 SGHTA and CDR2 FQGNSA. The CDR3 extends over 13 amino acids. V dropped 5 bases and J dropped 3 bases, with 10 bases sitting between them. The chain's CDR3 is CASSRDNHYGYTF. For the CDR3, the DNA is TGTGCCAGCAGCCGGGACAACCACTATGGCTACACCTTC.

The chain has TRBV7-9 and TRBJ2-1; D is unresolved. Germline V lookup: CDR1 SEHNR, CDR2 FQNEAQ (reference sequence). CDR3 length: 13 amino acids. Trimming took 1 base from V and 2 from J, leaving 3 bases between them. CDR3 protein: CASSLGTYNEQFF. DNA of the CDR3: TGTGCCAGCAGCTTAGGTACCTACAATGAGCAGTTCTTC.

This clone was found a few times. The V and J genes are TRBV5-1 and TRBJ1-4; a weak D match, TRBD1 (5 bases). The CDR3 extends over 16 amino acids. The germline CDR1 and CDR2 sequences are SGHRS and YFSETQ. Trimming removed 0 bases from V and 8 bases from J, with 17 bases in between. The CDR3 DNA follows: TGCGCCAGCAGCTTGGTGGCGGGACCGGGAAGAGAAAAACTGTTTTTT. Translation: CASSLVAGPGREKLFF.

The CDR3 sequence is CAWSVSGGLQETQYF. Here the CDR3 DNA reads TGTGCCTGGAGTGTATCGGGAGGGCTTCAGGAGACCCAGTACTTC. The chain recombines TRBV30 with TRBJ2-5; TRBD2 matches at 8 bases. This CDR3 is 15 amino acids long. The junction had 8 bases not matched to a gene; V was cut back by 0 bases and J by 5 bases. Germline assignment: CDR1 GTSNPN and CDR2 SVGIG (reference sequence).

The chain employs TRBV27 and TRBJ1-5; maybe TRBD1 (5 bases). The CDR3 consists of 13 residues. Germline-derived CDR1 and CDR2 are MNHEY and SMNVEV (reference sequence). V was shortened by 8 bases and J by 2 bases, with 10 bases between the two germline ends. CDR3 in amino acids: CASAGLGNQPQHF. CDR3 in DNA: TGTGCCAGCGCAGGGTTGGGCAATCAGCCCCAGCATTTT.

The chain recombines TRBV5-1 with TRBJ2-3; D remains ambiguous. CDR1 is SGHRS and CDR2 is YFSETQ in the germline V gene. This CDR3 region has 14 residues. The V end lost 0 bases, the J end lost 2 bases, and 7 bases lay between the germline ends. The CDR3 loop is CASSLASDTDTQYF. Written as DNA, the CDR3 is TGCGCCAGCAGCTTGGCGAGCGACACAGATACGCAGTATTTT.

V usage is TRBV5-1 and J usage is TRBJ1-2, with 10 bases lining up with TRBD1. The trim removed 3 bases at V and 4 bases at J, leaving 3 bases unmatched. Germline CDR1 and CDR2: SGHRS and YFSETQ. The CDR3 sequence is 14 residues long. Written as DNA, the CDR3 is TGCGCCAGCAGCTCCGGGACAGGGGTCTATGGCTACACCTTC. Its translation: CASSSGTGVYGYTF.

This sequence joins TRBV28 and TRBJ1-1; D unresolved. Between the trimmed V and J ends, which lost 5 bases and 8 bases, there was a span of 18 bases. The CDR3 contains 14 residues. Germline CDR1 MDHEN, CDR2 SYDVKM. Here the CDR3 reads CASSTPEVGWEAFF. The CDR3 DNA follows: TGTGCCAGCAGTACCCCGGAGGTGGGATGGGAAGCTTTCTTT.